This T cell receptor beta chain derives from a study of cytomegalovirus exposure and HLA in healthy donors (dated by TCRdb to about 2017). In the study overall: An earlier analysis of some 550 of the donors reported approximately 270 Gb of sequence data and 120 million or so unique TCR beta sequences from about 179 million T cells. All discovery cohort repertoires had been generated using a single sequencing platform. On average, about 240,000 unique TCR beta nucleotide sequences were sequenced per donor among a few hundred genotyped donors of the cohort, with roughly 20% of those sequences being non-productive. The T cell repertoires of several hundred subjects were profiled by immunosequencing and related to cytomegalovirus serostatus. HLA typing included class I and class II loci at four-digit resolution. A later analysis re-analyzed previously published TCR beta repertoires from roughly 600 donors and added high-resolution HLA genotyping to study TCR occurrence patterns. About 320 gigabases of sequencing data and tens of millions of unique TCR sequences were included in an early release covering around 600 HLA-typed donors. The aim of the study was to test whether cataloging public T cell receptors could identify signatures of past pathogen exposure. Donor age, sex, ethnicity and CMV serostatus were collected together with the repertoire data. A separate validation cohort of about 110 different subjects was used in addition to the 666-subject first cohort. To decide whether each TCR beta V gene segment behaved as functional or pseudogenic, an earlier analysis of several hundred of the donors relied on high-throughput TCR beta sequencing. Roughly 5 DR-DQ haplotypes were treated as single units for association and clustering because of strong linkage in the cohort. The study combined high-throughput TCR immunosequencing, statistical association of individual TCRs with disease status, and machine learning to predict cytomegalovirus infection status. Rather than drawing on any new phenotypic data, the later analysis identified candidate immune exposures from TCR beta sequences and the way those sequences occurred across donors. Typing coverage varied by locus: 629-630 donors for A, B, C, DRB1 and DQB1; roughly 500 for DQA1; 606 for DPA1; roughly 450 for DPB1. Of the approximately 400 genotyped donors, approximately 83% fell in the genetic ancestry cluster associated with self-reported Caucasian donors. A later genetic analysis took genome-wide SNP genotypes for about 60% of the roughly 670 donors and used that subset as a discovery cohort. The research as a whole found: In a later analysis, TCR association rates were found to vary across HLA loci, with the most associated TCRs seen for DRB1 alleles and the fewest for HLA-C alleles. A cluster of highly shared sequence variants was judged likely to be a technical artifact of the sequencing pipeline. When HLA alleles, especially DR and DQ, strongly co-occurred, TCR associations were difficult to assign to individual alleles. A later analysis reported that several top co-occurrence clusters appeared linked to parvovirus B19, influenza, CMV and Epstein-Barr virus. In a later genetic analysis, fewer N-insertions in productive TCRs were reported among donors in an Asian-associated ancestry cluster than the roughly 670-donor mean. Most TCR sequences were observed very rarely across donors, whereas some public TCRs were present in many individuals. The only immune exposure information available for the cohort was CMV serostatus. In a later analysis, HLA-associated TCR beta chains showed more clonal expansion and lower generation probabilities than non-associated chains that were equally common. Linkage disequilibrium might explain the correlated functional status among segregating V segments, but an unknown experimental factor could not be excluded. The cohort was sequenced for TCR beta chains only, and without alpha or paired-chain data the features that could be detected were limited. A few of the identified cytomegalovirus-associated TCR beta chains were confirmed in vitro to be specific for cytomegalovirus antigens. Specific HLA alleles were associated with some 15,000 TCR beta sequences at a false discovery rate of 0.05 in a later analysis. A later analysis found that most CMV-associated TCR beta chains appeared HLA-restricted, with HLA associations seemingly driven largely by CMV exposure. Some IMGT-functional V segments, including TRBV6-2 and TRBV6-3, could not be distinguished by the 87-base-pair reads and were therefore excluded. An earlier analysis of approximately 500 of the donors showed that most TCR beta V segments appeared in productive rearrangements either about 87% or about 30% of the time, which broadly matched IMGT annotations. The authors suggested that the approach could potentially be extended to other disease states and immunological phenotypes. The presence/absence analyses assumed that sequencing depth was roughly uniform across donors, and that assumption may not be true. A further reported finding was that TCR beta sequences accurately predicted the HLA-A and HLA-B alleles for most subjects in the first cohort. The earlier analysis of approximately 540 of the donors excluded roughly 17 rarely observed V segments, including chromosome 9 orphons, because counts were too low. Because some donors lacked HLA typing at each locus, the association tests relied only on the typed subset. Cytomegalovirus status was reported to be diagnosed by the classifier with high specificity and sensitivity in both the original and validation cohorts. In a later genetic analysis, a missense DCLRE1C variant was associated with V-gene and J-gene trimming of TCR beta chains, and the association was replicated in an independent cohort. The study gave a list of about 170 TCR beta chains associated with cytomegalovirus.

The library was built by means of the immunoSEQ multiplex PCR assay. For the multiplex PCR, a mixture combining 60 forward primers for TCR Vbeta segments and 13 reverse primers for TCR Jbeta segments was used. The CDR3 region of rearranged TCR beta genes was amplified from genomic DNA with a multiplex PCR assay. The Illumina HiSeq System was used to sequence the amplified TCR beta libraries as 87-base-pair reads. The source study handled its data this way. A later analysis tallied 70 million to 100 million unique TCR beta chains across the 666 repertoires, and about 10 million of those chains were shared by two or more donors. Raw reads were error-corrected and collapsed into unique sequences by a nearest-neighbor algorithm in which closely related sequences were merged to remove PCR and sequencing errors. CDR3 sequences were aligned to IMGT reference sequences to assign V, D and J gene segments. For a sequence to be retained, a match of at least six nucleotides to both a V gene segment and a J gene segment was required. Rearrangements were called productive when the CDR3 lacked stop codons and stayed in frame with V and J; all others were non-productive. Following IMGT convention, CDR3 was defined as the stretch from the second conserved V-encoded cysteine up to the conserved J-encoded phenylalanine. The earlier analysis of a few hundred of the donors excluded sequences that lacked an unambiguous match to a single V gene segment. An earlier analysis of almost 600 of the donors classified V segments as functional when productive rearrangements were above 56.7% and as segregating when the standard deviation between donors was above 5%. A statistical classification framework was built to diagnose cytomegalovirus status from the catalog of TCR beta chain sequences. A later analysis assigned V and J genes by comparing TCR nucleotide sequences with IMGT/GENE-DB human TR gene sequences. A later analysis assigned CDR3 sequences and most-parsimonious VDJ recombination scenarios with the TCRdist pipeline. In a later analysis, each TCR beta chain was defined by its CDR3 amino acid sequence together with its V-gene family, and reads lacking a unique V-gene family were excluded. As a way to deal with suspected cross-contamination and a sequencing artifact, a later analysis dropped approximately 590 nucleotide sequences that were highly shared and had low generation probability. For each public chain, a later analysis derived a clonal expansion index from normalized ranks of inferred template counts within each repertoire. In a later analysis, generation probabilities were computed with a VDJ recombination model fitted to out-of-frame rearrangements, and the resulting probabilities were checked against IGoR. A later analysis scored TCR-TCR, TCR-HLA and TCR-CMV co-occurrence with hypergeometric tests, applying a repertoire-size bias correction to TCR pairs. To estimate false discovery rates, a later analysis permuted the HLA or CMV assignments 20 times. In a later analysis, co-occurring TCRs were grouped with DBSCAN, and TCRdist sequence similarity was added when clustering was performed within HLA-allele-positive subsets. Repertoires with fewer than 30,000 or more than 120,000 public chains, plus five repertoires with anomalous nucleotide sharing, were excluded from co-occurrence clustering. The table was pulled from immuneACCESS by TCRdb, which kept in-frame rearrangements only. Such tables lose some clones; where checked, under half of the loss comes from unresolved V genes, and the rest has no known cause. V, J and clone size derive from that table, while D and trimming were established from the DNA sequence. This sample holds around 160,000 clones; 77% were observed only once. The ten largest clones take up 2% to 2.5% of the sample.

The CDR3, from cysteine to phenylalanine, totals 15 residues. Of all the DNA, just the CDR3 is kept, 45 bases in frame from base 1. For CDR1 and CDR2, the germline V gene (reference sequence) lists MNHEY and SMNVEV. V is cut by 0 bases and J by 3 bases, and the space between the germline ends is 12 bases. The cohort consisted of some 730 healthy bone marrow donors. At the time of sampling, all cohort members were nominally healthy, though unrecorded immune exposures were likely present. The donor was CMV seropositive and belonged to the group of around 300 seropositive cohort members. A peripheral blood sample was collected from each donor, and TCR beta sequencing was performed on peripheral blood mononuclear cells. Genomic DNA extraction from the blood cell samples was performed with the Qiagen DNeasy Blood Extraction Kit. As regards this clone: Its target antigen remains unknown. Per-base qualities were not stored, and no clone one base away is much larger.

The receptor's source is a man in his fifties or sixties in good health and CMV-seropositive. Material: PBMCs. The rearranged segments are TRBV27 and TRBJ2-7; the D region possibly corresponds to TRBD1 (5 bases align). The DNA reads as follows: TGTGCCAGCAGTTTATCAGGGGCCCAAATCTACGAGCAGTACTTC. It codes for CASSLSGAQIYEQYF.